This T cell receptor beta chain was sequenced in a study of early T cells in non-severe SARS-CoV-2 infection. Turning to the study itself: Sequencing of unsorted whole blood was done on bulk RNA, leaving chains unpaired.

The germline V gene encodes CDR1 LNHDA and CDR2 SQIVND (reference sequence). V gave up 1 base and J gave up 8 bases, with 8 bases separating them. CDR3 size: 12 residues. Separate cDNA molecules each had unique molecular identifiers attached to them. In TCRdb, the 5' RACE reads were re-called with MiXCR into one record per CDR3 protein. The table includes some 97,000 distinct CDR3 sequences, 9.5% to 12% detected once. On this clonotype: Antigen specificity is unknown.

Study findings and constraints: There was a bias toward anti-spike CD8 responses in VDJdb matching, which missed private and CD4 specificities.

V usage is TRBV19 and J usage is TRBJ1-2; D not certain. The receptor comes from an adult who was a healthcare worker with PCR-confirmed SARS-CoV-2 infection or an uninfected control (not recorded which). Sequencing used whole blood, obtained at baseline. The DNA of the CDR3 is TGTGCCAGTAGTATAGTCGGGGAAGGCTACACCTTC. Translation: CASSIVGEGYTF.